This record looks at one T cell receptor (beta chain) sequence and its context. Its antigen is not yet known. Per-nucleotide qualities are absent, and no much larger clonotype sits a single base away. Library generation was performed with the immunoSEQ multiplex PCR assay. The multiplex PCR relied on a mix of 60 forward primers for TCR Vbeta segments and 13 reverse primers for TCR Jbeta segments. The CDR3 region of rearranged TCR beta genes was amplified from genomic DNA with a multiplex PCR assay. The amplified TCR beta libraries were sequenced on the Illumina HiSeq System as 87-base-pair reads. From the authors' description of their analysis: Across the roughly 600 repertoires, a later analysis counted approximately 83 million unique TCR beta chains, about 10 million of which were shared by at least two donors. A nearest-neighbor algorithm error-corrected the raw reads and collapsed the reads into unique sequences, merging closely related sequences to remove PCR and sequencing errors. V, D and J gene segments were assigned by aligning CDR3 sequences to IMGT reference sequences. For a sequence to be retained, a match of at least six nucleotides was required to both a V gene segment and a J gene segment. A rearrangement counted as productive if the CDR3 had no stop codons and remained in frame with V and J, and every other rearrangement counted as non-productive. Following IMGT convention, CDR3 was defined as the stretch from the second conserved V-encoded cysteine to the conserved J-encoded phenylalanine. Sequences without an unambiguous match to a single V gene segment were excluded from the earlier analysis of about 600 of the donors. In an earlier analysis of 587 of the donors, a V segment was called functional when productive rearrangements were above 56.7%, and segregating when the standard deviation between donors exceeded 5%. A statistical classification framework was developed to diagnose cytomegalovirus status using the catalog of TCR beta chain sequences. In a later analysis, TCR nucleotide sequences were compared against IMGT/GENE-DB human TR gene sequences so that V and J genes could be assigned. In a later analysis, CDR3 sequences and most-parsimonious VDJ recombination scenarios were assigned using the TCRdist pipeline. A later analysis defined each TCR beta chain by its CDR3 amino acid sequence plus V-gene family, and excluded reads lacking a unique V-gene family. As a way to deal with suspected cross-contamination and a sequencing artifact, a later analysis dropped 450 to 600 nucleotide sequences that were highly shared and had low generation probability. For each public chain, a later analysis derived a clonal expansion index from normalized ranks of inferred template counts within each repertoire. Generation probabilities in a later analysis came from a VDJ recombination model fitted to out-of-frame rearrangements, and those results were checked against IGoR. In a later analysis, TCR-TCR, TCR-HLA and TCR-CMV co-occurrence was scored with hypergeometric tests, and a repertoire-size bias correction was applied to TCR pairs. In a later analysis, false discovery rates were estimated by permuting HLA or CMV assignments 20 times. In a later analysis, co-occurring TCRs were grouped using DBSCAN, with TCRdist sequence similarity added in when clustering inside HLA-allele-positive subsets. Repertoires with fewer than 30,000 or more than 120,000 public chains, plus five repertoires with anomalous nucleotide sharing, were excluded from co-occurrence clustering. TCRdb holds this immuneACCESS table with in-frame rearrangements only. Some clones are missing; in checked studies, unresolved V genes explain under half, and the rest has no known cause. V and J calls and clone size follow that table, whereas D and trimming were derived from the DNA. In all, the sample holds about 110,000 clones, and around 83% of those were seen once. The top ten clones comprise around 2.9% of the sample.

The record originates from a study of cytomegalovirus exposure and HLA in healthy donors (dated by TCRdb to about 2017). At the level of the whole study: An earlier analysis of several hundred of the donors reported roughly 300 Gb of sequence data and some 120 million unique TCR beta sequences from 150 million to 200 million T cells. The study aimed to test whether cataloging public T cell receptors could reveal signatures of past pathogen exposure. Among under 450 genotyped donors of the cohort, an average of about 240,000 unique TCR beta nucleotide sequences were sequenced per donor, around 20% of them non-productive. The study combined high-throughput TCR immunosequencing, statistical association of individual TCRs with disease status, and machine learning to predict cytomegalovirus infection status. An earlier analysis of 587 of the donors applied high-throughput TCR beta sequencing to assess whether each TCR beta V gene segment acted as functional or pseudogenic. The genetic ancestry cluster associated with self-reported Caucasian donors included around 76% of the 398 genotyped donors. The study used immunosequencing to profile the T cell repertoires of under 700 subjects and linked those repertoires to cytomegalovirus serostatus. An early release that covered several hundred HLA-typed donors contained 250 to 350 gigabases of sequencing data and tens of millions of unique TCR sequences. Rather than drawing on any new phenotypic data, the later analysis identified candidate immune exposures from TCR beta sequences and the way those sequences occurred across donors. Along with the approximately 650-subject first cohort, a separate validation cohort of over a hundred different subjects was used. Because of strong linkage in the cohort, five DR-DQ haplotypes were treated as single units for association and clustering. Typing coverage differed by locus: A, B, C, DRB1 and DQB1 were typed in about 629-640 donors, DQA1 in about 560, DPA1 in 600 to 610, and DPB1 in 472. Donor age, sex, ethnicity and CMV serostatus were compiled together with the repertoire data. In a later analysis, previously published TCR beta repertoires from more than 500 donors were re-analyzed and high-resolution HLA genotyping was added so that TCR occurrence patterns could be studied. In a later genetic analysis, genome-wide SNP genotypes for about 55% of the roughly 700 donors were used, and that subset was treated as a discovery cohort. Class I and class II HLA loci were covered by the typing at four-digit resolution. All discovery cohort repertoires had been generated using a single sequencing platform. Study-level results and caveats: Some IMGT-functional V segments, including TRBV6-2 and TRBV6-3, could not be told apart with the 87-base-pair reads, so those segments were excluded. Most TCR sequences were seen in very few donors, while some public TCRs were found in many individuals. In vitro tests confirmed that three of the cytomegalovirus-associated TCR beta chains recognize cytomegalovirus antigens. Around 16 rarely observed V segments, including chromosome 9 orphons, were excluded from the earlier analysis of a few hundred of the donors because counts were too low. A later genetic analysis reported fewer N-insertions in productive TCRs among donors in an Asian-associated ancestry cluster than the roughly 700-donor mean. Several of the top co-occurrence clusters appeared to be linked to parvovirus B19, influenza, CMV and Epstein-Barr virus, according to a later analysis. Sequencing depth was assumed to be roughly uniform across donors in the presence/absence analyses, though that assumption may not hold. Broadly in line with IMGT annotations, most TCR beta V segments showed up in productive rearrangements about 87% or about 30% of the time in an earlier analysis of some 590 of the donors. A total of about 150 TCR beta chains were listed by the study as associated with cytomegalovirus. V-gene and J-gene trimming of TCR beta chains was associated with a missense DCLRE1C variant in a later genetic analysis, and the association was replicated in an independent cohort. HLA typing was unavailable for some donors at each locus, so association tests used only the typed subset. A group of highly shared sequence variants was considered likely to be a technical artifact of the sequencing pipeline. The classifier was reported to diagnose cytomegalovirus status with high specificity and sensitivity in both the original and validation cohorts. In a later analysis, HLA-associated TCR beta chains were found to be more clonally expanded and to have lower generation probabilities than equally common non-associated chains. A later analysis found that TCR association rates varied across HLA loci, with DRB1 alleles showing the most associated TCRs and HLA-C alleles the fewest. The authors suggested that the approach could potentially be generalized to other disease states and immunological phenotypes. Linkage disequilibrium might explain the correlated functional status among segregating V segments, but an unknown experimental factor could not be excluded. In this cohort, only TCR beta chains were sequenced, and detectable features were limited by the absence of alpha or paired-chain data. Immune exposure information for the cohort was limited to CMV serostatus. In a later analysis, over 15,000 TCR beta sequences were associated with specific HLA alleles at a false discovery rate of 0.05. According to a later analysis, most CMV-associated TCR beta chains appeared to be HLA-restricted, and the HLA associations seemed to be driven largely by CMV exposure. When HLA alleles, especially DR and DQ, strongly co-occurred, attributing TCR associations to individual alleles was difficult. A further reported finding was that TCR beta sequences accurately predicted the HLA-A and HLA-B alleles for most subjects in the first cohort.

The cohort was made up of approximately 700 healthy bone marrow donors. At the time of sampling, all cohort members were nominally healthy, though unrecorded immune exposures were likely present. The donor tested CMV seropositive and was one of the 289 seropositive cohort members. Every donor gave a peripheral blood sample, and the peripheral blood mononuclear cells from that sample were used for TCR beta sequencing. Genomic DNA was extracted from the blood cell samples with the Qiagen DNeasy Blood Extraction Kit. According to the germline V gene, CDR1 reads MNHEY and CDR2 reads SVGAGI. There are 14 amino acids in the CDR3, from cysteine to phenylalanine inclusive. Only the CDR3 region is kept as DNA, spanning 42 bases read in frame from base 1. Between the V and J ends, shortened by 6 bases and 0 bases respectively, the junction contains 12 bases.

This clonotype originated in a woman in her sixties in good health and CMV-seropositive. This receptor chain uses TRBV6-5 and TRBJ2-7; the best D guess is TRBD2, with 6 bases matching. The source material was PBMCs. The DNA is TGTGCCAGCAGGATCTGGGAGGACTCCTACGAGCAGTACTTC. This sequence encodes CASRIWEDSYEQYF.